The clone carrying this TCR beta chain is a singleton in its sample. The CDR3 is 14 amino acids. Germline V gene sequence: CDR1 SGHNT, CDR2 YYREEE (reference sequence). V gave up 1 base and J gave up 4 bases, with 11 bases separating them. This sample is drawn from a study of blood T cell repertoires in COVID-19. Study background: COVID-19 samples collected from the United States, Italy and Spain covered acute and convalescent phases. The analysed material was cDNA or gDNA that came from T cells, B-cell-depleted T cells, or PBMCs.

As handled by the study authors: Researchers report that nucleated cell counts were estimated from reference gene primer amplification. Profiling relied on immunoSEQ multiplex PCR, and the TCRdb table lists in-frame clones only, not all of them. The V and J calls and clone size were taken over from that table, and D and trimming were inferred from the DNA. The table lists about 120,000 clones, approximately 90% of them singletons, with 1.8% in the top ten. The source is a human donor with active COVID-19. The donor label of this sample is uncertain. What was sequenced was peripheral blood. The chain is built from TRBV5-4 and TRBJ1-1; D not resolved. Written as DNA, the CDR3 is TGTGCCAGCAGCTTGTTTCAGGTTGCCACTGAAGCTTTCTTT. This sequence encodes CASSLFQVATEAFF.